The clone carrying this T cell receptor (beta chain) was detected ten times or more. Its target is not known. CDR3 length: 13 amino acids. Germline loops: CDR1 MDHEN, CDR2 SYDVKM. The V segment lost 8 bases and the J segment 3 bases; nucleotides outside the gene matches: 4. Combining a sample-barcoded 5' primer with a J-beta primer mix, a second PCR ran for roughly 7 to 11 cycles. Template switching added a 12-random-nucleotide identifier to every cDNA molecule. MiXCR, applied by TCRdb to the 5' RACE reads, yields one record per CDR3 protein. Counted here are about a million distinct CDR3 sequences, around two fifths occurring once; the ten biggest clones make up about an eighth. These data originate in a study of blood T cells in healthy people across ages. Study-wide findings and caveats: A strong correlation was found between TCR beta diversity and the percentage of naive T cells.

The source is a young man in good health. Sequencing was carried out using blood. V gene TRBV28 combines with J gene TRBJ2-1; 7 bases agree with TRBD1. CDR3 DNA sequence: TGTGCCAGCCAGGGGGAAGACTACAATGAGCAGTTCTTC. Translating it yields CASQGEDYNEQFF.